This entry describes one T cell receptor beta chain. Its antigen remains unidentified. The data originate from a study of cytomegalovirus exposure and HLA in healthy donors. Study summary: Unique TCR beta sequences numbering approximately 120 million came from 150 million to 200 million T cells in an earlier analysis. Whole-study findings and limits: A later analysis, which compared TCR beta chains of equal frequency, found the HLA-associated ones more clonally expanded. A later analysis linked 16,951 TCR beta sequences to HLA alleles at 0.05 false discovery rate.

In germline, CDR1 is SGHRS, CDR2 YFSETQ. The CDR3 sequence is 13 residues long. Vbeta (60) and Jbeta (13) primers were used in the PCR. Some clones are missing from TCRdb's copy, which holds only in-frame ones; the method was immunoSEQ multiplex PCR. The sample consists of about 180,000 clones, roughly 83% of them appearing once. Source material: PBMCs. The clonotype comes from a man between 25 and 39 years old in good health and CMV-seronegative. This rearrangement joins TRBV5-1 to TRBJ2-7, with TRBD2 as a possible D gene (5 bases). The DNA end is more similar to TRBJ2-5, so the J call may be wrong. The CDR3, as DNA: TGCGCCAGCAGCTTGGGGCCGGGGGAGACCCAGTACTTC. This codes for CASSLGPGETQYF.